The 5 T cell receptor beta chains presented below share a single source sample, sequenced in a study of Graves' ophthalmopathy and Graves' hyperthyroidism. Amplification of TCR beta CDR3 regions used RNA transcripts. Second-round multiplex PCR came after first-round RT-PCR with HTBI primers. One entry per CDR3 protein results from TCRdb running MiXCR on the multiplex PCR reads. The table records around 1,200,000 distinct CDR3 sequences, approximately 35% of them present only once. The sequenced sample was peripheral blood or thyroid tissue (not recorded which). Receptor source: an adult man with Graves' hyperthyroidism.

In its sample, this clonotype was seen many times. The rearrangement uses TRBV5-6 and TRBJ1-5, with no clear D. Germline V gives CDR1 SGHDT, CDR2 YYEEEE. The CDR3 totals 15 residues. Deletions cut 0 bases from V and 0 bases from J, with 7 bases between. CDR3 nucleotides: TGTGCCAGCAGCTTGGAAGCGTCTAGCAATCAGCCCCAGCATTTT. Its translation: CASSLEASSNQPQHF.

The table lists this clonotype with a few counts. The chain links TRBV11-2 to TRBJ2-2; D gene unclear. This CDR3 contains 15 residues. CDR1 is SGHAT, CDR2 FQNNGV, per germline. Trimming pared 1 base from V and 2 bases from J, leaving 8 bases between. DNA for the CDR3: TGTGCCAGCAGCTTAGTAGTAGTTAACACCGGGGAGCTGTTTTTT. Protein product: CASSLVVVNTGELFF.

This clonotype was seen many times. The chain combines TRBV15 with TRBJ2-6, with D possibly matching TRBD1 (6 bases). The CDR3 sequence is 16 residues long. With 5 bases removed from V and 0 bases from J, the gap between germline ends came to 11 bases. Germline-derived CDR1 and CDR2 are LNHNV and YYDKDF (reference sequence). In nucleotides, the CDR3 is TGTGCCACCAGCGATGAAGGGGGCTCTGGGGCCAACGTCCTGACTTTC. Its translation: CATSDEGGSGANVLTF.

The chain carries TRBV7-2 and TRBJ2-5; 15 positions match TRBD2. The CDR3 has 18 amino acids. In germline, CDR1 is SGHTA, CDR2 FQGNSA. Losses at the gene ends were 6 bases for V and 4 bases for J; bases not matched to a gene: 12. This chain's CDR3 is CASSEGTSGGLPTETQYF. Here the CDR3 DNA reads TGTGCCAGCAGTGAAGGGACTAGCGGGGGGTTACCGACAGAGACCCAGTACTTC.

J is TRBJ2-5 and V is TRBV7-2; 10 bases align to TRBD1. The tail of the sequence fits TRBJ2-7 better, so the J call may be wrong. This CDR3 spans 17 amino acids. Germline CDR1 is SGHTA and CDR2 is FQGNSA. The CDR3, as DNA: TGTGCCAGCAGCTTGGCTTGGGGGACAGGGGTGCCCTACGAGCAGTACTTC. Amino acid sequence: CASSLAWGTGVPYEQYF.